This T cell receptor (beta chain) was identified during a study of CD8 T cells in Susac syndrome. Study background: At blood draw, Susac syndrome patients were therapy-naive, on corticosteroids, or on intravenous immunoglobulin alone. General study findings and limits: Acknowledgment was made by the study that its TCR sequencing and HLA analysis involved a relatively small number of individuals.

Worth noting for this clonotype: Antigen specificity is unknown.

This CDR3 has 14 residues. V gave up 2 bases and J gave up 8 bases, with 13 bases separating them. Germline values: CDR1 LGHDT, CDR2 YNNKEL (reference sequence). Sequencing of TCR beta was performed on blood CD8+ and CD4+ T cells. Random hexamers were used to reverse transcribe the RNA input (about 0.45 to 1 ug). TCR beta CDR3 was amplified by immunoSEQ covering 54 Vbeta and 13 Jbeta. MiXCR was run by TCRdb on the immunoSEQ multiplex PCR reads, yielding one entry per CDR3 protein. The sample contains 170,000 or so distinct CDR3 sequences, roughly 94% of which appear only once. The chain couples TRBV3-1 to TRBJ2-1; TRBD1 might be the D (6 bases). This clonotype was sampled from a human donor with Susac syndrome. The specimen sequenced was CD4+ T cells from PBMCs. The CDR3 DNA follows: TGTGCCAGCAGCCAACTTGGGACAAACGATGAGCAGTTCTTC. This encodes CASSQLGTNDEQFF.